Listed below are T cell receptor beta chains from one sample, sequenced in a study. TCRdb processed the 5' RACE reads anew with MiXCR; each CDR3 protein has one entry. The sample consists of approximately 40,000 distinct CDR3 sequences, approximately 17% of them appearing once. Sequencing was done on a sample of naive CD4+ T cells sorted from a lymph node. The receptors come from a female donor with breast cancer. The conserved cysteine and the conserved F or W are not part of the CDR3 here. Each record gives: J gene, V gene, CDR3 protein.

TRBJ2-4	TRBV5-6	ASSLFQGNIQY
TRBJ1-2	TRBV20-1	SAGNRDRSRYT
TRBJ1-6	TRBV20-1	SARDAQGLSPLH
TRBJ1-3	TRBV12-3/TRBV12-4	ASSLWQGKNTIY
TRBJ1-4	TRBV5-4	ASSSGQGGTNEKLF
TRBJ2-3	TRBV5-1	ASSLAGSRGQDTQY
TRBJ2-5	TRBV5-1	ASSPGTLTETQY
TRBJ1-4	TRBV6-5	ASRPYRGGGKLF
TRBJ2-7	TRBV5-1	ASSRTSGSYEQY
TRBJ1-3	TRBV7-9	ASSPTGENTIY
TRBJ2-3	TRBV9	ASSVVSSGRADTQY
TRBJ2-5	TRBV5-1	ASSWDRGLYRETQY
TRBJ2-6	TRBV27	ASKFSGANVLT
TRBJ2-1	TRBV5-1	ASSPLTGGREEQF
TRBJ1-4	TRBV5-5	ASSRQGSNEKLF
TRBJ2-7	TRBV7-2	ASSLGGQAGYEQY
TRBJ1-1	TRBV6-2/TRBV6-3	ASSYGGAGSMNTEAF
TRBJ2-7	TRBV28	ASSLPAGGPYEQY
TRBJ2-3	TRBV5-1	ASSYDRPPRTSGNYWADTQY
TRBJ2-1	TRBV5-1	ASSRPVTGDEYNEQF
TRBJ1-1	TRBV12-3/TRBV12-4	ASSSTGGTEAF
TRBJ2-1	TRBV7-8	ASSSREQSSYNEQF
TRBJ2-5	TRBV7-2	ASSPDDDDSTSETQY
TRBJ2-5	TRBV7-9	ASRSLAGFGEETQY
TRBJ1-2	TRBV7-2	ASSFGESGGYT
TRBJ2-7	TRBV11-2	ASSRLVRASEQY
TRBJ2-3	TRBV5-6	ASSLRSTDTQY
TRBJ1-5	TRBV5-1	ASSLDGDQPQH
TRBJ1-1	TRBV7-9	AGSYHPPGRLRNTEAF
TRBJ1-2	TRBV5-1	ASSSNRDRDQHYGYT
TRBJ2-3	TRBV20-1	SARVTDTQY
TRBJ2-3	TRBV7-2	ASSRGGGRAPDTQY
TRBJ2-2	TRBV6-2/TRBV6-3	ASSLAARVATGELF
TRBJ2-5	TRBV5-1	ASSATGGMGETQY
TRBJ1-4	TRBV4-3	ASSQDLGKNEKLF
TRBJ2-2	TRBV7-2	ASSSSQLNTGELF
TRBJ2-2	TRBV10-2	ASRFGEFVGELF
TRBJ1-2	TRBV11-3	ASSLGATYGYT
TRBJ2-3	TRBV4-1	ASSQEGDSTDTQY
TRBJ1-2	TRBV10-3	AISESPGPNRNYGYT
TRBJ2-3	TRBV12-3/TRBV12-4	ASSLFLRTASTDTQY
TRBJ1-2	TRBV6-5	ASSSLAAGLNYGYT
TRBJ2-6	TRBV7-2	ASSLDRVGGSGANVLT
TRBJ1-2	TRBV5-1	ASSGANYGYT
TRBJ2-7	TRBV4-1	ASSRGGVVAGVFEQY
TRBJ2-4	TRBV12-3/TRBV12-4	ASSPHSAVGKNIQY
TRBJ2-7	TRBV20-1	SAHETYEQY
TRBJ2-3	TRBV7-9	ASSLADGTTDTQY
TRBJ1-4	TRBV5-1	ASSVPGQGSEKLF
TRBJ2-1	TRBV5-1	ASSFGSSYNEQF
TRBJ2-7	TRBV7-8	ASSLAGQGARQY
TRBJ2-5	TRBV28	ASRQVQETQY
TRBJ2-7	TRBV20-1	SARSGEDRGMGQY
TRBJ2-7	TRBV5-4	ASSSQLASYEQY
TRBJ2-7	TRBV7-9	ASSLRLDSEQY